The T cell receptor (beta chain) under discussion was sequenced for a study of blood T cell repertoires in COVID-19. Germline trimming cut 0 bases from V and 0 bases from J; bases unmatched to any gene: 2. The CDR3 runs 16 residues. CDR1 is LNHDA and CDR2 is SQIVND in the germline V gene (reference sequence). Only in-frame clones appear in the TCRdb table, and some are missing; sequencing was by immunoSEQ multiplex PCR. The table lists under 250,000 clones, roughly 84% of them singletons. Sequencing was done on a sample of peripheral blood. This TCR was recovered from a human donor in a cohort sampled during active COVID-19. V gene TRBV19 combines with J gene TRBJ2-3, with 8 nucleotides matching TRBD1. The DNA for the CDR3 is TGTGCCAGTAGTATAGAAACAGGGGGGAGCACAGATACGCAGTATTTT. It codes for CASSIETGGSTDTQYF.